One and the same sample provided the 30 T cell receptor beta chains below, sequenced in a study of identical twins. TCRdb reprocessed the 5' RACE reads via MiXCR and lists one record per CDR3 protein. The data hold fewer than 800,000 distinct CDR3 sequences, with less than 9% observed a single time. The sample was also reused in another study, on yellow fever vaccine responses in identical twins.

Material for sequencing was PBMCs. These receptors were taken from a woman aged 18-29 years in good health.

This clonotype was found many times. The chain uses TRBV2 and TRBJ2-2, with 10 bases matching TRBD2. Germline V gene sequence: CDR1 SNHLY, CDR2 FYNNEI. V shed 3 bases, J shed 3 bases, and the junction held 4 bases outside the gene matches. CDR3 length: 16 residues. The CDR3, as DNA: TGTGCCAGCAGTGAGCACCTAGCGGGAGACACCGGGGAGCTGTTTTTT. It codes for CASSEHLAGDTGELFF.

To note about this clonotype: This may be a read error, as it is one base from a much larger clone. The chain combines TRBV7-9 with TRBJ1-4, with D unresolved. The germline V and J ends were trimmed by 5 bases and 12 bases, with 13 bases remaining between them. CDR1 and CDR2 (germline): SEHNR, FQNEAQ (reference sequence). CDR3 length: 12 amino acids. In nucleotides, the CDR3 is TGTGCCAGCAGCGCCAGGAAGGAAGAACTGTTTTTT. Residues: CASSARKEELFF.

Only a few counts were recorded for this clonotype. The rearrangement links TRBV6-1 to TRBJ2-7; 9 nucleotides agree with TRBD1. The V and J ends lost 3 bases and 5 bases, in that order; junction bases with no gene match: 5. Germline V gene sequence: CDR1 MNHNS, CDR2 SASEGT. CDR3 length equals 14 residues. For the CDR3, the DNA is TGTGCCAGCAGTGACCGACAGGGGGGCCACGAGCAGTACGTC. This sequence encodes CASSDRQGGHEQYV.

This clonotype has only a few counts. The genes are TRBV28 and TRBJ2-3; tentatively, D is TRBD1 or TRBD2 (5 bases each). Looked up from germline, CDR1 is MDHEN and CDR2 is SYDVKM. This CDR3 is 17 amino acids long. V was pared by 5 bases and J by 4 bases, with 22 bases between. The CDR3 DNA reads as TGTGCCAGCAGTAGTTGGGAGACCGGGACCGCTGCAGATACGCAGTATTTT. Protein product: CASSSWETGTAADTQYF.

This clonotype occurred many times. The V and J genes are TRBV12-3 or TRBV12-4 and TRBJ2-3; D is ambiguous. The CDR3 sequence is 11 residues long. With 8 bases removed from V and 1 base from J, the gap between germline ends came to 4 bases. The CDR3 sequence: CASWGTDTQYF. CDR3 sequence (DNA): TGTGCCAGCTGGGGCACAGATACGCAGTATTTT.

This clonotype was seen a few times. The chain has TRBV5-5 and TRBJ1-2, with 8 bases identical to TRBD1. Trimming cost V 4 bases and J 3 bases; bases outside gene matches: 8. CDR3 length: 15 amino acids. The germline CDR1 and CDR2 sequences are SGHKS and YYEKEE (reference sequence). The DNA for the CDR3 is TGTGCCAGCAGCATAACCCAGGGGGCTGACTATGGCTACACCTTC. Its protein is CASSITQGADYGYTF.

This clonotype was observed many times. V is TRBV27 and J is TRBJ1-2, with 8 bases aligning to TRBD1. The V gene end was trimmed by 5 bases and the J gene end by 6 bases; junction bases not matched to a gene: 8. This CDR3 has 14 residues. Looked up from germline, CDR1 is MNHEY and CDR2 is SMNVEV (reference sequence). The CDR3 loop reads CASSLRTGWDGYTF. CDR3 DNA: TGTGCCAGCAGTCTACGGACAGGGTGGGATGGCTACACCTTC.

The chain has TRBV5-5 and TRBJ1-1, with D possibly matching TRBD1 (6 bases). The CDR3 runs to 15 residues. Germline CDR1 is SGHKS and CDR2 is YYEKEE (reference sequence). Trimming shortened V by 7 bases and J by 4 bases, and 20 bases separated the two germline ends. CDR3 in amino acids: CASGGMGSGITEAFF. DNA for the CDR3: TGTGCCAGCGGGGGCATGGGGTCAGGGATCACTGAAGCTTTCTTT. Drawing the rest from reference TRBV5-5 and TRBJ1-1, the complete variable domain is DAGVTQSPTHLIKTRGQQVTLRCSPISGHKSVSWYQQVLGQGPQFIFQYYEKEERGRGNFPDRFSARQFPNYSSELNVNALLLGDSALYLCASGGMGSGITEAFFGQGTRLTVV.

The chain has TRBV12-3 or TRBV12-4 and TRBJ2-1; weak D call: TRBD2 (6 bases). The CDR3 is made up of 12 amino acids. The V and J ends lost 6 bases and 10 bases respectively, with 13 bases between them. The CDR3 DNA is TGTGCCAGCAGCTTCTTCCGGGAGGAGCAGTTCTTC. Residues: CASSFFREEQFF.

This clonotype has ten or more counts. The chain uses TRBV12-3 or TRBV12-4 and TRBJ2-5, with D possibly being TRBD2 (6 bases). Trimming pared 1 base from V and 4 bases from J, leaving 16 bases between. The CDR3 covers 16 residues. CDR3: CASSLEGLDGRETQYF. The CDR3, as DNA: TGTGCCAGCAGTTTAGAGGGACTGGATGGTCGAGAGACCCAGTACTTC.

Only a few counts were recorded for this clonotype. V is TRBV28 and J is TRBJ2-3, with 9 bases that match TRBD2. CDR3 length: 16 residues. Germline V CDR1 and CDR2: MDHEN, SYDVKM. Trimming removed 9 bases from V and 1 base from J; junction bases left unmatched: 11. Here the CDR3 reads CARNLAGAYRTDTQYF. CDR3 DNA: TGTGCCAGAAACTTAGCGGGGGCCTACCGCACAGATACGCAGTATTTT.

The table lists this clonotype with a few counts. The J gene is TRBJ2-3, the V gene TRBV5-5; 7 bases fit TRBD2. This CDR3 region has 14 residues. Per the germline V gene, CDR1 is SGHKS and CDR2 is YYEKEE (reference sequence). Losses at the gene ends were 4 bases for V and 5 bases for J; bases not matched to a gene: 7. The CDR3 loop reads CASSRPGGIDTQYF. Here the CDR3 DNA reads TGTGCCAGCAGCCGGCCGGGAGGAATAGATACGCAGTATTTT. The entire variable domain, with the rest obtained from reference TRBV5-5 and TRBJ2-3, is as follows: DAGVTQSPTHLIKTRGQQVTLRCSPISGHKSVSWYQQVLGQGPQFIFQYYEKEERGRGNFPDRFSARQFPNYSSELNVNALLLGDSALYLCASSRPGGIDTQYFGPGTRLTVL.

This clonotype was counted only a few times. The genes are TRBV4-1 and TRBJ2-1, with 9 positions matching TRBD2. The germline CDR1 and CDR2 sequences are MGHRA and YSYEKL. The CDR3 is 16 amino acids. V was clipped by 2 bases and J by 2 bases; unmatched bases: 4. For the CDR3, the DNA is TGCGCCAGCAGCCAATTAGCGGGGGACGCCTACAATGAGCAGTTCTTC. Protein: CASSQLAGDAYNEQFF.

Many counts were recorded for this clonotype. The chain is built from TRBV24-1 and TRBJ2-1; the D is unclear. The CDR3 has 12 residues. The germline V gene has CDR1 KGHDR and CDR2 SFDVKD. Trimming removed 3 bases from V and 10 bases from J, with 9 bases in between. CDR3 DNA: TGTGCCACCAGTGATCTCGGATACGAGCAGTTCTTC. Translated: CATSDLGYEQFF.

The rearrangement joins TRBV5-1 to TRBJ1-5, with 11 nucleotides matching TRBD1. CDR3 length: 15 amino acids. The trim removed 4 bases at V and 6 bases at J, leaving 6 bases unmatched. From germline, CDR1 is SGHRS and CDR2 YFSETQ. The CDR3 coding sequence is TGCGCCAGCAGCGTAACCGGGACAGGGGGTCAGCCCCAGCATTTT. Translation gives CASSVTGTGGQPQHF.

This clonotype was picked up many times. This chain connects TRBV12-3 or TRBV12-4 to TRBJ2-4; 9 nucleotides line up with TRBD1. This CDR3 contains 15 residues. Losses at the gene ends were 6 bases for V and 1 base for J; bases not matched to a gene: 4. In DNA, the CDR3 is TGTGCCAGCAGGCCAGGACAGGGGGCCAAAAACATTCAGTACTTC. Protein: CASRPGQGAKNIQYF.

This clonotype has only a few counts. J is TRBJ2-1 and V is TRBV6-5, with 13 nucleotides matching TRBD2. The trim removed 8 bases at V and 5 bases at J, leaving 6 bases unmatched. Germline V gene data show CDR1 as MNHEY and CDR2 as SVGAGI. This CDR3 is 15 amino acids long. The CDR3 sequence: CASAPGTSGDNEQFF. DNA of the CDR3: TGTGCCAGCGCCCCCGGGACTAGCGGGGACAATGAGCAGTTCTTC.

This clonotype was picked up a small number of times. The rearrangement links TRBV11-2 to TRBJ2-3, with 7 bases matching TRBD2. Trimming at V came to 1 base and at J to 2 bases, leaving 6 bases not matched to a gene. Germline V gene sequence: CDR1 SGHAT, CDR2 FQNNGV. CDR3 length: 16 residues. The CDR3 reads CASSLGYGRPTDTQYF. CDR3 nucleotide sequence: TGTGCCAGCAGCTTAGGATACGGGAGGCCCACAGATACGCAGTATTTT.

In this sample, this clonotype turned up many times. The genes are TRBV5-1 and TRBJ2-3; the match to TRBD2 covers 11 bases. V shed 6 bases and J 4 bases; nucleotides not matched to a gene: 7. CDR3 length equals 15 residues. Germline lookup yields CDR1 SGHRS and CDR2 YFSETQ. Written as DNA, the CDR3 is TGCGCCAGCAAACTAGCGGGAGATGTCGCAGATACGCAGTATTTT. It encodes CASKLAGDVADTQYF.

There are a few counts of this clonotype. This sequence joins TRBV20-1 and TRBJ2-2; TRBD1 matches 8 bases. The germline V gene has CDR1 DFQATT and CDR2 SNEGSKA (reference sequence). CDR3 size: 16 residues. After removal of 6 bases from V and 3 bases from J, the junction contained 12 bases not matched to a gene. The DNA for the CDR3 is TGCAGTGCACGTACGACCAGGGGGCTGGACACCGGGGAGCTGTTTTTT. Its protein is CSARTTRGLDTGELFF.

This clonotype was seen a few times. This chain joins TRBV6-1 and TRBJ2-5; TRBD1 agrees at 10 bases. Germline values: CDR1 MNHNS, CDR2 SASEGT. The CDR3 length is 16 residues. After removal of 0 bases from V and 4 bases from J, the junction contained 5 bases not matched to a gene. The CDR3, as DNA: TGTGCCAGCAGTGAAGCGTGGACAGGGGGGTCAGAGACCCAGTACTTC. This encodes CASSEAWTGGSETQYF.

This clonotype was seen only a few times. This chain joins TRBV28 and TRBJ2-1; D gene unclear. The germline V gene has CDR1 MDHEN and CDR2 SYDVKM. The germline V and J ends were trimmed by 7 bases and 8 bases, with 12 bases remaining between them. CDR3 size: 12 residues. The CDR3 protein is CASNYGPYEQFF. CDR3 DNA: TGTGCCAGCAACTACGGGCCCTATGAGCAGTTCTTC. Full variable domain (rest looked up from reference TRBV28 and TRBJ2-1): DVKVTQSSRYLVKRTGEKVFLECVQDMDHENMFWYRQDPGLGLRLIYFSYDVKMKEKGDIPEGYSVSREKKERFSLILESASTNQTSMYLCASNYGPYEQFFGPGTRLTVL.

This clonotype was seen at least ten times. The chain is built from TRBV12-3 or TRBV12-4 and TRBJ2-5; D call uncertain. This CDR3 comprises 13 residues. Between the trimmed V and J ends, which lost 5 bases and 3 bases, there was a span of 10 bases. CDR3 sequence: CASSLGLKETQYF. Written as DNA, the CDR3 is TGTGCCAGCAGTCTAGGATTAAAAGAGACCCAGTACTTC.

This clonotype appeared a few times. The chain combines TRBV18 with TRBJ1-1; D may be TRBD1 (5 bases). The CDR3 is made up of 12 amino acids. Trimming cost V 3 bases and J 7 bases, with 9 bases left between them. Germline CDR1 is KGHSH and CDR2 is LQKENI. The CDR3 DNA reads TGTGCCAGCTCACCCTGGGGCGGTGAAGCTTTCTTT. Protein sequence: CASSPWGGEAFF.

In its sample, this clonotype was seen many times. This rearrangement joins TRBV20-1 to TRBJ2-4; D gene unclear. The germline V and J ends were trimmed by 6 bases and 1 base, with 10 bases remaining between them. This CDR3 region has 13 residues. Per the germline V gene, CDR1 is DFQATT and CDR2 is SNEGSKA (reference sequence). CDR3 residues: CSAINWAKNIQYF. In DNA, the CDR3 is TGCAGTGCGATCAATTGGGCCAAAAACATTCAGTACTTC.

The rearrangement links TRBV20-1 to TRBJ2-3, with D perhaps given as TRBD1 or TRBD2 (6 bases each). Trimming removed 3 bases at V and 6 bases at J, with 16 bases between. Germline V gene sequence: CDR1 DFQATT, CDR2 SNEGSKA (reference sequence). The CDR3 has 14 residues. The CDR3 here is CSASVGGLGDTQYF. Written as DNA, the CDR3 is TGCAGTGCTAGTGTGGGGGGCCTTGGGGATACGCAGTATTTT.

This rearrangement joins TRBV7-6 to TRBJ2-1; D uncertain. V lost 3 bases, J lost 9 bases, and 9 bases lay in between. Germline CDR1 and CDR2: SGHVS and FNYEAQ. The CDR3 consists of 12 residues. DNA of the CDR3: TGTGCCAGCAGCTTTCAGAGTACTGAGCAGTTCTTC. The encoded protein is CASSFQSTEQFF.

This clonotype was seen many times. The gene calls are TRBV5-1 and TRBJ1-4; tentative D call: TRBD1 (5 bases). The CDR3 is 15 amino acids. V lost 4 bases to trimming and J lost 8 bases, with 18 bases between them. Germline V gives CDR1 SGHRS, CDR2 YFSETQ. CDR3 sequence: CASSKTPGIGEKLFF. CDR3 nucleotide sequence: TGCGCCAGCAGCAAAACCCCAGGGATTGGGGAAAAACTGTTTTTT.

This clonotype was picked up a small number of times. The chain links TRBV5-5 to TRBJ2-3; 10 bases are shared with TRBD2. J lost 1 base, V lost 2 bases, and 10 bases had no gene match. The CDR3 contains 18 residues. Germline lookup yields CDR1 SGHKS and CDR2 YYEKEE (reference sequence). The CDR3 nucleotides are TGTGCCAGCAGCTTTTTAGCGGGAGGAGGTCTCGGCACAGATACGCAGTATTTT. It specifies CASSFLAGGGLGTDTQYF.

This clonotype was counted at least ten times. The chain employs TRBV20-1 and TRBJ2-2; D is undetermined. CDR1 DFQATT and CDR2 SNEGSKA come from the germline V gene (reference sequence). V was pared by 5 bases and J by 4 bases, with 11 bases between. The CDR3 is 13 amino acids. CDR3 protein: CSAHVQPTGELFF. The CDR3 nucleotides read TGCAGTGCTCACGTCCAGCCCACCGGGGAGCTGTTTTTT.